This T cell receptor (beta chain) comes out of a study of OX40 agonist ivuxolimab in advanced cancers. The overall study: Patients received intravenous ivuxolimab every 2 weeks at 0.01 to 10 mg/kg. Therapy given before enrollment (anti-PD-1, anti-PD-L1 or anti-CTLA-4) was allowed, and roughly 41% had some.

The germline CDR1 and CDR2 sequences are SGHDT and YYEEEE. The CDR3 is 15 residues long. The germline V and J ends were trimmed by 4 bases and 3 bases, with 14 bases remaining between them. Of note for this clone: Its antigen is still unknown.

The protocol was immunoSEQ multiplex PCR, while the TCRdb copy is restricted to in-frame clones and leaves out a portion. Of 12,000 to 15,000 clones listed, 85% to 90% are singletons. The study's findings and limits: With doses of 0.1 to 3.0 mg/kg, CD4+ and CD8+ blood T cells had undergone clonal expansion by week 6. Antigen specificity was not determined for the expanded peripheral T cells.

V gene TRBV5-6 combines with J gene TRBJ1-5; D is uncertain. The material sequenced was CD4+ or CD8+ T cells sorted from blood, taken in a trial of the OX40 agonist ivuxolimab. The TCR was taken from an adult with an advanced solid tumor such as melanoma, head and neck, liver or kidney cancer. The CDR3 reads CASSRREGLNQPQHF. The CDR3, as DNA: TGTGCCAGCAGCCGACGTGAGGGCCTCAATCAGCCCCAGCATTTT.